These 26 T cell receptor beta chains share one sample of origin, sequenced in a study of spatial heterogeneity in lung cancer. A single record per CDR3 protein comes from TCRdb applying MiXCR to the 5' RACE reads. Here the sample spans under 150,000 distinct CDR3 sequences, roughly an eighth being singletons. Stated time point: blood at routine non-recurrence follow-up after resection. Whole RNA was taken from tumor, nontumor lung or frozen PBMC; it was then sequenced unsorted. This sample comprised PBMCs, obtained at follow-up. The receptors here all came from a male donor with early-stage non-small cell lung cancer.

This clonotype was detected ten times or more. The V gene is TRBV6-2 or TRBV6-3, the J gene TRBJ1-1, with D possibly TRBD1 on 6 matching bases. CDR3 length: 18 residues. Germline loops: CDR1 MNHEY, CDR2 SVGEGT. V was clipped by 1 base and J by 6 bases, with 24 bases between them. DNA of the CDR3: TGTGCCAGCAGTTACTTTACCTTGGGTGGACAGCCTGTGGCTGAAGCTTTCTTT. This encodes CASSYFTLGGQPVAEAFF.

This clonotype appeared a few times. V gene TRBV30 combines with J gene TRBJ2-1; D is possibly TRBD1 or TRBD2 (6 bases each). CDR3 length: 14 amino acids. Trimming removed 2 bases from V and 4 bases from J, with 12 bases in between. Germline loops: CDR1 GTSNPN, CDR2 SVGIG (reference sequence). CDR3 bases: TGTGCCTGGAGTAGGGGGGCCGGGTACAATGAGCAGTTCTTC. It specifies CAWSRGAGYNEQFF.

The chain is built from TRBV6-6 and TRBJ2-7; 9 bases map to TRBD1. CDR1 and CDR2 from the germline V gene are MNHNY and SVGAGI (reference sequence). V shed 6 bases, J shed 5 bases, and the junction held 11 bases outside the gene matches. This CDR3 spans 15 amino acids. CDR3 sequence (DNA): TGTGCCAGCAGCCTCCCCGGGACAGGGTCGAACGAGCAGTACTTC. It yields the protein CASSLPGTGSNEQYF.

This clonotype occurred a few times. This rearrangement joins TRBV24-1 to TRBJ2-1; the D gene is possibly TRBD1 (6 bases). The CDR3 spans 14 residues. V gave up 6 bases and J gave up 2 bases, with 10 bases separating them. From germline, CDR1 is KGHDR and CDR2 SFDVKD. The CDR3 sequence is CATSQGITYNEQFF. The CDR3, as DNA: TGTGCCACCAGTCAGGGGATAACCTACAATGAGCAGTTCTTC.

This sequence joins TRBV6-5 and TRBJ2-7, with 9 positions matching TRBD1. The CDR3 sequence is 15 residues long. V shed 3 bases, J shed 6 bases, and the junction held 9 bases outside the gene matches. Germline assignment: CDR1 MNHEY and CDR2 SVGAGI. Here the CDR3 reads CASSYDGTGKSEQYF. The CDR3 coding sequence is TGTGCCAGCAGTTATGACGGGACAGGGAAGAGCGAGCAGTACTTC.

This clonotype was seen repeatedly, ten times or more. The chain is built from TRBV4-1 and TRBJ2-1, with 8 bases lining up with TRBD2. The germline V gene encodes CDR1 MGHRA and CDR2 YSYEKL. J gave up 1 base and V 0 bases, and 5 bases lay outside the gene matches. The CDR3 has 17 residues. The CDR3 nucleotides are TGCGCCAGCAGCCAAGACATAGCGGGGAGTTCCTACAATGAGCAGTTCTTC. Its protein is CASSQDIAGSSYNEQFF.

This clonotype came up many times. Being one base from a much bigger clone, this may be a read error. The V and J genes are TRBV12-3 or TRBV12-4 and TRBJ2-3; 7 nucleotides match TRBD1. The CDR3 loop spans 16 amino acids. Losses at the gene ends were 4 bases for V and 4 bases for J; bases not matched to a gene: 11. This CDR3 is CASSSGTAIFADTQYF. CDR3 nucleotides: TGTGCCAGCAGTTCGGGGACAGCCATCTTCGCAGATACGCAGTATTTT.

Details on this clonotype: Sequence at one end of the junction differs from germline and may be a read error. The chain uses TRBV11-3 and TRBJ2-5, with a tentative D call TRBD2 (5 bases). The CDR3 runs 11 residues. Germline CDR1 is SGHNT and CDR2 is YENEEA. CDR3 DNA sequence: TGTGTCAGCAGCGGCGGAGAGACCCAGTACTTC. It encodes CVSSGGETQYF.

This chain connects TRBV7-9 to TRBJ2-5, with D maybe TRBD2 (5 bases). This CDR3 has 15 amino acids. Trimming shortened V by 0 bases and J by 4 bases, and 12 bases separated the two germline ends. Germline V CDR1 and CDR2: SEHNR, FQNEAQ (reference sequence). The chain's CDR3 is CASSLAEVVAETQYF. CDR3 in DNA: TGTGCCAGCAGCTTAGCGGAGGTGGTAGCAGAGACCCAGTACTTC.

This clonotype was counted between two and nine times. This rearrangement joins TRBV15 to TRBJ1-1; tentatively, D is TRBD1 (5 bases). Per germline, CDR1 LNHNV and CDR2 YYDKDF (reference sequence). This CDR3 region has 12 residues. V lost 8 bases and J 3 bases, leaving 10 bases between the germline ends. The CDR3 loop is CATSGGYTEAFF. The CDR3 region has the DNA TGTGCCACCTCCGGGGGGTACACTGAAGCTTTCTTT.

The genes are TRBV24-1 and TRBJ2-1; D not resolved. CDR1 is KGHDR and CDR2 is SFDVKD in the germline V gene. With 3 bases removed from V and 4 bases from J, the gap between germline ends came to 6 bases. This CDR3 has 13 residues. CDR3 loop: CATSDRQYNEQFF. The CDR3 DNA follows: TGTGCCACCAGTGATCGCCAGTACAATGAGCAGTTCTTC.

This clonotype was detected ten times or more. The chain carries TRBV5-1 and TRBJ2-7; D might be TRBD2 (5 bases). Germline V gene data show CDR1 as SGHRS and CDR2 as YFSETQ. Trimming took off 0 bases at V and 6 bases at J, with 13 bases between the two ends. This CDR3 has 14 amino acids. The CDR3 region has the DNA TGCGCCAGCAGCTTGGATAGGCCGGGGAGCGAGCAGTACTTC. Its protein product is CASSLDRPGSEQYF.

The genes are TRBV7-3 and TRBJ2-1; perhaps TRBD2 as D (5 bases). The CDR3 has 15 residues. Trimming removed 4 bases from V and 7 bases from J, with 17 bases in between. Germline V gives CDR1 SGHTA, CDR2 FQGTGA. The CDR3 DNA is TGTGCCAGCAGCTCCCTGCACGGATCGGGGAATGAGCAGTTCTTC. This encodes CASSSLHGSGNEQFF. Based on the CDR3 plus reference TRBV7-3 and TRBJ2-1, the full variable domain is GAGVSQTPSNKVTEKGKYVELRCDPISGHTALYWYRQSLGQGPEFLIYFQGTGAADDSGLPNDRFFAVRPEGSVSTLKIQRTERGDSAVYLCASSSLHGSGNEQFFGPGTRLTVL.

The chain has TRBV20-1 and TRBJ1-2, with no clear D. The CDR3 consists of 14 residues. Germline CDR1 reads DFQATT; CDR2 reads SNEGSKA (reference sequence). Trimming removed 3 bases from V and 1 base from J, with 12 bases in between. The CDR3 sequence is CSASLAWVNYGYTF. CDR3 nucleotide sequence: TGCAGTGCTAGTCTGGCATGGGTTAACTATGGCTACACCTTC.

The rearrangement uses TRBV7-9 and TRBJ1-2; 7 bases agree with TRBD1. Germline assignment: CDR1 SEHNR and CDR2 FQNEAQ (reference sequence). The CDR3 sequence is 13 residues long. The V gene end was trimmed by 7 bases and the J gene end by 8 bases; junction bases not matched to a gene: 10. CDR3 coding DNA: TGTGCCAGCACGGAGACAGGGCTGAAAGGCTACACCTTC. Translating it yields CASTETGLKGYTF.

This clonotype was found many times. The chain employs TRBV6-2 or TRBV6-3 and TRBJ2-1; 11 bases map to TRBD2. The ends lost 8 bases at V and 1 base at J; junction bases unmatched: 19. The V gene's germline CDR1 is MNHEY and CDR2 SVGEGT. This CDR3 is 20 amino acids long. For the CDR3, the DNA is TGTGCCAGCCTCACAGCCTTTAGCGGGGGGGCCGCTCGGTCCTACAATGAGCAGTTCTTC. Protein: CASLTAFSGGAARSYNEQFF.

This clonotype was detected only a few times. J is TRBJ1-3 and V is TRBV3-1; D is undetermined. Germline-derived CDR1 and CDR2 are LGHDT and YNNKEL (reference sequence). The V end lost 4 bases, the J end lost 0 bases, and 19 bases lay between the germline ends. This CDR3 has 18 amino acids. The DNA for the CDR3 is TGTGCCAGCAGCCTCCACGGGAAAGGACTAAACTCTGGAAACACCATATATTTT. This encodes CASSLHGKGLNSGNTIYF.

This clonotype has a count of ten or more. V is TRBV10-3 and J is TRBJ2-1; D assignment may be TRBD1 or TRBD2 (5 bases each). The CDR3 is 12 residues long. Germline CDR1 ENHRY, CDR2 SYGVKD. V gave up 3 bases and J gave up 6 bases, with 6 bases separating them. This CDR3 is CAISDGGNEQFF. The CDR3 DNA is TGTGCCATCAGTGATGGGGGCAATGAGCAGTTCTTC.

The V and J genes are TRBV19 and TRBJ2-3; TRBD2 might be the D (6 bases). This CDR3 region has 16 residues. V was clipped by 4 bases and J by 0 bases, with 14 bases between them. CDR1 and CDR2 (germline): LNHDA, SQIVND (reference sequence). The CDR3 reads CASSTQFRGSTDTQYF. CDR3 DNA sequence: TGTGCCAGTAGTACTCAGTTCCGGGGGAGCACAGATACGCAGTATTTT.

The chain employs TRBV3-1 and TRBJ1-5; D ambiguous. Trimming removed 4 bases at V and 4 bases at J, with 5 bases between. The germline V gene encodes CDR1 LGHDT and CDR2 YNNKEL (reference sequence). This CDR3 has 12 residues. CDR3 in amino acids: CASSRQNQPQHF. The CDR3 coding sequence is TGTGCCAGCAGCCGCCAGAATCAGCCCCAGCATTTT.

This clonotype was seen a handful of times. This chain connects TRBV4-3 to TRBJ1-4; 9 bases match TRBD1. Germline V lookup: CDR1 LGHNA, CDR2 YSLEER. The CDR3 contains 16 residues. V lost 0 bases to trimming and J lost 8 bases; unmatched junction nucleotides: 7. As DNA, the CDR3 is TGCGCCAGCAGCCAAGATCACAGGGGGCAAGGGGAAAAACTGTTTTTT. Translated: CASSQDHRGQGEKLFF.

The chain links TRBV5-1 to TRBJ2-5; no reliable D call. V was cut by 0 bases and J by 3 bases, with 9 bases left in between. Germline loops: CDR1 SGHRS, CDR2 YFSETQ. The CDR3 length is 14 residues. Here the CDR3 DNA reads TGCGCCAGCAGCTTGGGACGGCCCGAAGAGACCCAGTACTTC. Amino acid sequence: CASSLGRPEETQYF.

The V call is TRBV10-3, the J call TRBJ2-1; 14 bases are a match to TRBD2. Germline V gene lookup returns CDR1 ENHRY and CDR2 SYGVKD. The V gene end was trimmed by 6 bases and the J gene end by 5 bases; junction bases not matched to a gene: 12. The CDR3 consists of 18 residues. CDR3 in amino acids: CAIRRHGTSGGEDNEQFF. The CDR3 DNA reads as TGTGCCATCAGGAGGCACGGGACTAGCGGGGGAGAAGACAATGAGCAGTTCTTC.

The chain carries TRBV6-5 and TRBJ1-5; D not certain. Trimming took 6 bases from V and 5 from J, leaving 11 bases between them. This CDR3 region has 13 residues. CDR1 and CDR2 from the germline V gene are MNHEY and SVGAGI. The CDR3 is CASSLRPDQPQHF. The CDR3 DNA reads TGTGCCAGCAGCCTCCGACCAGATCAGCCCCAGCATTTT.

This clonotype was counted only a few times. The chain employs TRBV9 and TRBJ2-5, with D uncertain. This CDR3 region has 13 residues. Trimming took 0 bases from V and 4 from J, leaving 7 bases between them. Germline V CDR1 and CDR2: SGDLS, YYNGEE. The CDR3 sequence: CASSVGPSETQYF. CDR3 coding DNA: TGTGCCAGCAGCGTAGGTCCATCAGAGACCCAGTACTTC.

Note on this clonotype: This clone may be a read error of a much larger clone one base away. V gene TRBV10-3 combines with J gene TRBJ2-7; 9 nucleotides line up with TRBD1. Germline loops: CDR1 ENHRY, CDR2 SYGVKD. This CDR3 has 12 amino acids. Written as DNA, the CDR3 is TGTCCCATTCGGGACAGGGAATACGAGCAGTACTTC. This sequence encodes CPIRDREYEQYF.